One sample yielded the 23 T cell receptor beta chains listed below, sequenced in a study of TIL therapy for anti-PD-1-resistant metastatic lung cancer. As for time point: pre-treatment sample, taken before nivolumab and TIL therapy. Sequencing used immunoSEQ v3. Clones were sequenced by immunoSEQ multiplex PCR, and TCRdb holds only the in-frame ones, with some missing. This repertoire shows about 20,000 clones, approximately 83% found once; its top ten account for about 2%. Sequenced material: blood, taken at baseline. These TCRs come from a person aged 25 to 85 with non-small cell lung cancer.

V gene TRBV29-1 combines with J gene TRBJ2-3; 14 bases fit TRBD2. The CDR3 is 15 amino acids. The V gene's germline CDR1 is SQVTM and CDR2 ANQGSEA. V was clipped by 5 bases and J by 2 bases; unmatched bases: 3. CDR3 sequence (DNA): TGCAGCGTTCAGACTAGCGGGGGGGCCACAGATACGCAGTATTTT. Amino acid sequence: CSVQTSGGATDTQYF.

Comments on this clone: The junction departs from the called germline gene at one end, perhaps through a read error. DNA of the CDR3: TGTACCAGTACCCTACAGGACGGTCGCAATGAAAAACTGTTTTTT. Translated: CTSTLQDGRNEKLFF. The chain has TRBV19 and TRBJ1-4; perhaps TRBD1 as D (5 bases). The germline CDR1 and CDR2 sequences are LNHDA and SQIVND (reference sequence). The CDR3 is made up of 15 amino acids.

The chain uses TRBV4-1 and TRBJ2-1; TRBD2 aligns across 11 bases. This CDR3 is 17 amino acids long. Looked up from germline, CDR1 is MGHRA and CDR2 is YSYEKL. The V gene end was trimmed by 2 bases and the J gene end by 5 bases; junction bases not matched to a gene: 8. The CDR3 loop reads CASSQRSTSGRDNEQFF. CDR3 coding DNA: TGCGCCAGCAGCCAACGCAGTACTAGCGGGAGAGACAATGAGCAGTTCTTC.

In this sample, this clone turned up a few times. J is TRBJ1-2 and V is TRBV2; possibly TRBD1 for D (5 bases). The germline V gene encodes CDR1 SNHLY and CDR2 FYNNEI. This CDR3 has 11 residues. V was trimmed by 7 bases and J by 8 bases, leaving 11 bases between them. The CDR3 spells CASKVQEGYTF. As DNA, the CDR3 is TGTGCCAGCAAGGTACAGGAGGGCTACACCTTC.

The V call is TRBV20-1, the J call TRBJ2-4, with unresolved D. The V gene lost 2 bases and the J gene lost 12 bases, with 11 bases spanning the gap. Germline V gene lookup returns CDR1 DFQATT and CDR2 SNEGSKA (reference sequence). The CDR3 spans 11 residues. The CDR3 sequence is CSARLPPTQYF. CDR3 nucleotides: TGCAGTGCTAGACTCCCCCCAACTCAGTACTTC.

The chain has TRBV7-2 and TRBJ2-1, with D possibly being TRBD2 (7 bases). Per the germline V gene, CDR1 is SGHTA and CDR2 is FQGNSA. The V gene lost 3 bases and the J gene lost 5 bases, with 14 bases spanning the gap. CDR3 size: 15 residues. The CDR3 sequence is CASSLRAGADNEQFF. CDR3 sequence (DNA): TGTGCCAGCAGCTTGAGGGCGGGGGCCGACAATGAGCAGTTCTTC.

This clone has a single count. The genes are TRBV18 and TRBJ1-2; D unclear. Between the trimmed V and J ends, which lost 1 base and 4 bases, there was a span of 13 bases. Germline loops: CDR1 KGHSH, CDR2 LQKENI. The CDR3 totals 15 residues. The CDR3 spells CASSPLRHLIYGYTF. For the CDR3, the DNA is TGTGCCAGCTCACCACTTCGGCATTTGATCTATGGCTACACCTTC.

The chain uses TRBV9 and TRBJ1-2; no definite D call. Looked up from germline, CDR1 is SGDLS and CDR2 is YYNGEE. The CDR3 contains 12 residues. Trimming pared 4 bases from V and 8 bases from J, leaving 12 bases between. In DNA form, the CDR3 reads TGTGCCAGCAGCCCGCCGCCCTGGGGCTACACCTTC. Its translation is CASSPPPWGYTF. Variable domain in full (rest from reference TRBV9 and TRBJ1-2): DSGVTQTPKHLITATGQRVTLRCSPRSGDLSVYWYQQSLDQGLQFLIQYYNGEERAKGNILERFSAQQFPDLHSELNLSSLELGDSALYFCASSPPPWGYTFGSGTRLTVV.

The V and J genes are TRBV4-3 and TRBJ2-7, with D hard to call. This CDR3 contains 15 residues. The V and J ends lost 0 bases and 8 bases respectively, with 17 bases between them. Germline lookup yields CDR1 LGHNA and CDR2 YSLEER. CDR3 sequence: CASSQDSGAQNKQYF. CDR3 DNA sequence: TGCGCCAGCAGCCAAGATTCCGGAGCTCAGAATAAGCAGTACTTC.

The J gene is TRBJ1-6, the V gene TRBV7-9; D not resolved. Germline CDR1 and CDR2: SEHNR and FQNEAQ (reference sequence). V was shortened by 0 bases and J by 10 bases, with 10 bases between the two germline ends. CDR3 length: 14 amino acids. The CDR3 DNA is TGTGCCAGCAGCTTAGCGGGATCTGGCTCACCCCTCCACTTT. It specifies CASSLAGSGSPLHF.

V gene TRBV9 combines with J gene TRBJ1-6; tentatively, D is TRBD1 (6 bases). V shed 1 base and J shed 10 bases, with 12 bases lying between them. Germline values: CDR1 SGDLS, CDR2 YYNGEE. The CDR3 is 14 amino acids. CDR3 sequence (DNA): TGTGCCAGCAGCGTACAGGGGCTCAGGTCACCCCTCCACTTT. Encoded protein: CASSVQGLRSPLHF.

The CDR3 sequence is CASSGGASGIQETQYF. The CDR3 DNA reads TGTGCCAGCAGCGGAGGGGCTAGCGGGATCCAAGAGACCCAGTACTTC. This sequence joins TRBV28 and TRBJ2-5; 9 nucleotides agree with TRBD2. The CDR3 sequence is 16 residues long. Per the germline V gene, CDR1 is MDHEN and CDR2 is SYDVKM. V trimming: 6 bases; J trimming: 1 base; junction bases outside the gene matches: 9. The variable domain in full, with the rest retrieved from reference TRBV28 and TRBJ2-5, is DVKVTQSSRYLVKRTGEKVFLECVQDMDHENMFWYRQDPGLGLRLIYFSYDVKMKEKGDIPEGYSVSREKKERFSLILESASTNQTSMYLCASSGGASGIQETQYFGPGTRLLVL.

V usage is TRBV6-6 and J usage is TRBJ2-2; 9 nucleotides agree with TRBD1. In germline, CDR1 is MNHNY, CDR2 SVGAGI (reference sequence). V gave up 6 bases and J gave up 3 bases; unmatched junction bases: 5. This CDR3 is 15 amino acids long. DNA for the CDR3: TGTGCCAGCAGGCTACAGGGGGCCCACACCGGGGAGCTGTTTTTT. The encoded protein is CASRLQGAHTGELFF.

J is TRBJ2-1 and V is TRBV30; TRBD1 aligns across 8 bases. Germline-derived CDR1 and CDR2 are GTSNPN and SVGIG (reference sequence). The CDR3 sequence is 17 residues long. V was pared by 1 base and J by 1 base, with 9 bases of the junction left unmatched. The CDR3 protein is CAWSGLSGDRSYNEQFF. The CDR3 bases are TGTGCCTGGAGTGGTCTCTCCGGGGACAGGTCCTACAATGAGCAGTTCTTC.

The chain couples TRBV4-1 to TRBJ2-7, with D perhaps matching TRBD1 or TRBD2 (5 bases each). From germline, CDR1 is MGHRA and CDR2 YSYEKL. Trimming took 1 base from V and 5 from J, leaving 12 bases between them. The CDR3 has 14 amino acids. CDR3 protein: CASSQGLLGDEQYF. CDR3 DNA: TGCGCCAGCAGCCAAGGTCTTTTGGGGGACGAGCAGTACTTC.

This clone showed up just once. The CDR3 loop reads CASSEGATGNTEAFF. CDR3 nucleotide sequence: TGTGCCAGCAGTGAAGGGGCCACAGGGAACACTGAAGCTTTCTTT. This chain uses TRBV6-1 with TRBJ1-1; the D gene is possibly TRBD1 (5 bases). CDR1 is MNHNS, CDR2 SASEGT, per germline. This CDR3 is built from 15 residues. Trimming removed 1 base at V and 1 base at J, with 10 bases between.

The V gene is TRBV12-5, the J gene TRBJ1-1; 8 bases fit TRBD1. Germline V CDR1 and CDR2: LGHNT, FRNRAP. CDR3 size: 14 residues. Losses at the gene ends were 2 bases for V and 6 bases for J; bases not matched to a gene: 5. DNA for the CDR3: TGTGCTAGTGGTTTGTCAGGGGGCCCGGCTGAAGCTTTCTTT. Residues: CASGLSGGPAEAFF.

The chain links TRBV4-2 to TRBJ2-5; 8 positions match TRBD1. The J call may be in error: the DNA end matches TRBJ2-7 better. CDR1 and CDR2 from the germline V gene are LGHNA and YNFKEQ. This CDR3 has 15 amino acids. The CDR3 reads CASSQEGTGPYEQYF. CDR3 DNA sequence: TGTGCCAGCAGCCAAGAAGGGACAGGCCCCTACGAGCAGTACTTC.

This clone was seen once. V usage is TRBV6-6 and J usage is TRBJ1-1; perhaps TRBD1 as D (5 bases). CDR3 size: 14 residues. Germline values: CDR1 MNHNY, CDR2 SVGAGI (reference sequence). V lost 3 bases and J 3 bases, leaving 11 bases between the germline ends. The CDR3 spells CASSYQGADTEAFF. The CDR3 DNA reads TGTGCCAGCAGTTATCAGGGAGCGGACACTGAAGCTTTCTTT.

CDR3 protein: CASSVGRSSEKLFF. CDR3 in DNA: TGTGCCAGCAGCGTTGGACGGTCGTCGGAAAAACTGTTTTTT. V is TRBV9 and J is TRBJ1-4; D gene unclear. CDR3 size: 14 residues. Per germline, CDR1 SGDLS and CDR2 YYNGEE. V lost 2 bases, J lost 8 bases, and 13 bases lay in between.

This chain links TRBV9 with TRBJ2-1; the D is unclear. This CDR3 region has 16 residues. Germline V CDR1 and CDR2: SGDLS, YYNGEE. V lost 4 bases, J lost 5 bases, and 19 bases lay in between. CDR3 in amino acids: CASSLPSHQPDNEQFF. The DNA of the CDR3 is TGTGCCAGCAGCCTTCCGTCCCACCAGCCCGACAATGAGCAGTTCTTC.

This rearrangement joins TRBV5-1 to TRBJ2-7, with D perhaps matching TRBD2 (6 bases). Per the germline V gene, CDR1 is SGHRS and CDR2 is YFSETQ. V gave up 5 bases and J gave up 6 bases, with 12 bases separating them. The CDR3 is 12 amino acids. As DNA, the CDR3 is TGCGCCAGCAGTAGAGGGGAGGCCGAGCAGTACTTC. It specifies CASSRGEAEQYF.

V is TRBV6-1 and J is TRBJ1-1; 9 bases are shared with TRBD1. The V gene end was trimmed by 3 bases and the J gene end by 1 base; junction bases not matched to a gene: 3. This CDR3 is 15 amino acids long. Per germline, CDR1 MNHNS and CDR2 SASEGT. Here the CDR3 reads CASSDYRGRNTEAFF. In nucleotides, the CDR3 is TGTGCCAGCAGTGATTACAGGGGGCGGAACACTGAAGCTTTCTTT.